Shown below are 4 T cell receptor beta chains from a single sample sequenced in a study of cytomegalovirus exposure and HLA in healthy donors. The PCR contained 60 Vbeta and 13 Jbeta primers. Data came from immunoSEQ multiplex PCR; TCRdb stores just in-frame clones and leaves some out. There are about 170,000 clones in the sample; around 73% occur only once, and approximately 5.1% lies in the top ten. Input material: PBMCs. These receptors were collected from a woman under 30 in good health and CMV-seropositive.

The chain has TRBV5-6 and TRBJ2-7; D may be TRBD2 (7 bases). The V end lost 0 bases, the J end lost 3 bases, and 10 bases lay between the germline ends. Per germline, CDR1 SGHDT and CDR2 YYEEEE. The CDR3 has 14 residues. CDR3 in DNA: TGTGCCAGCAGCTTGGCCGGGGGGCACTACGAGCAGTACTTC. Its protein is CASSLAGGHYEQYF. The whole variable domain, remainder taken from reference TRBV5-6 and TRBJ2-7, is DAGVTQSPTHLIKTRGQQVTLRCSPKSGHDTVSWYQQALGQGPQFIFQYYEEEERQRGNFPDRFSGHQFPNYSSELNVNALLLGDSALYLCASSLAGGHYEQYFGPGTRLTVT.

This clone was seen only once. The V and J genes are TRBV28 and TRBJ2-7; 7 bases agree with TRBD1. CDR1 and CDR2 from the germline V gene are MDHEN and SYDVKM. V trimming: 4 bases; J trimming: 0 bases; junction bases outside the gene matches: 3. The CDR3 is made up of 14 amino acids. The CDR3 DNA follows: TGTGCCAGCAGTTACAGGGGAAGCTCCTACGAGCAGTACTTC. This gives the protein CASSYRGSSYEQYF.

This rearrangement joins TRBV5-6 to TRBJ2-5; perhaps TRBD1 as D (5 bases). This CDR3 spans 15 amino acids. CDR1 and CDR2 from the germline V gene are SGHDT and YYEEEE. V gave up 2 bases and J gave up 2 bases, with 13 bases separating them. Written as DNA, the CDR3 is TGTGCCAGCAGCTTACTACAGGTTATTCAAGAGACCCAGTACTTC. Encoded protein: CASSLLQVIQETQYF. Combining the CDR3 with reference TRBV5-6 and TRBJ2-5 gives the whole variable domain DAGVTQSPTHLIKTRGQQVTLRCSPKSGHDTVSWYQQALGQGPQFIFQYYEEEERQRGNFPDRFSGHQFPNYSSELNVNALLLGDSALYLCASSLLQVIQETQYFGPGTRLLVL.

The CDR3 reads CASSYSVFGEQYF. In nucleotides, the CDR3 is TGTGCCAGCAGCTATTCCGTTTTCGGCGAGCAGTACTTC. V usage is TRBV5-5 and J usage is TRBJ2-7; D unclear. This CDR3 has 13 residues. V lost 3 bases and J 6 bases, leaving 13 bases between the germline ends. Germline V gene lookup returns CDR1 SGHKS and CDR2 YYEKEE (reference sequence).